This passage covers 28 T cell receptor beta chains from one sample sequenced in a study of blood T cell repertoires in COVID-19. TCRdb's table, derived via immunoSEQ multiplex PCR, lists solely in-frame clones and lacks some. The top ten clones hold around half of a sample with more than 50,000 clones, approximately 80% of them seen once. Specimen: peripheral blood. The origin of the receptors is an elderly woman with acute or convalescent COVID-19.

The chain is built from TRBV18 and TRBJ2-1, with 10 bases identical to TRBD2. Losses at the gene ends were 5 bases for V and 6 bases for J; bases not matched to a gene: 10. Germline V gene sequence: CDR1 KGHSH, CDR2 LQKENI. The CDR3 runs to 16 residues. The DNA of the CDR3 is TGTGCCAGCTCATCGCGCCAGGCTAGCGGGAGCAATGAGCAGTTCTTC. The encoded protein is CASSSRQASGSNEQFF.

The chain employs TRBV5-4 and TRBJ1-1, with TRBD1 as a possible D gene (6 bases). Germline loops: CDR1 SGHNT, CDR2 YYREEE (reference sequence). The CDR3 spans 14 residues. V lost 0 bases and J lost 1, with 7 bases in between. The CDR3 reads CASSLAGANTEAFF. CDR3 DNA: TGTGCCAGCAGCTTGGCAGGGGCGAACACTGAAGCTTTCTTT.

J is TRBJ1-4 and V is TRBV28, with D unresolved. Germline V gene data show CDR1 as MDHEN and CDR2 as SYDVKM. This CDR3 is 13 amino acids long. Trimming left V 5 bases short and J 5 bases short, with 9 bases between. CDR3 residues: CASSPFPNEKLFF. In nucleotides, the CDR3 is TGTGCCAGCAGTCCGTTTCCGAATGAAAAACTGTTTTTT.

This clone is a singleton in its sample. The J gene is TRBJ2-7, the V gene TRBV7-9, with D tentatively TRBD2 (6 bases). This CDR3 spans 17 amino acids. Germline lookup yields CDR1 SEHNR and CDR2 FQNEAQ (reference sequence). V was clipped by 1 base and J by 3 bases, with 19 bases between them. CDR3 protein: CASSLDRWGTLDYEQYF. In DNA, the CDR3 is TGTGCCAGCAGCTTAGACAGGTGGGGGACTTTAGACTACGAGCAGTACTTC.

The gene calls are TRBV29-1 and TRBJ1-5; TRBD1 is a possible D gene (5 bases). The CDR3 has 12 residues. Germline values: CDR1 SQVTM, CDR2 ANQGSEA. Trimming removed 7 bases from V and 2 bases from J, with 9 bases in between. The CDR3 DNA reads as TGCAGCGCCGGGGGAGGCAATCAGCCCCAGCATTTT. Translated: CSAGGGNQPQHF.

This clone was counted between two and nine times. V usage is TRBV28 and J usage is TRBJ1-6; D might be TRBD1 (5 bases). V lost 5 bases and J lost 8, with 7 bases in between. This CDR3 spans 12 amino acids. Germline V gene data show CDR1 as MDHEN and CDR2 as SYDVKM. CDR3 DNA: TGTGCCAGCAGTCCGGGGGATTCACCCCTCCACTTT. This translates into CASSPGDSPLHF. Drawing the rest from reference TRBV28 and TRBJ1-6, the complete variable domain is DVKVTQSSRYLVKRTGEKVFLECVQDMDHENMFWYRQDPGLGLRLIYFSYDVKMKEKGDIPEGYSVSREKKERFSLILESASTNQTSMYLCASSPGDSPLHFGNGTRLTVT.

J is TRBJ1-4 and V is TRBV7-9; D remains unclear. Looked up from germline, CDR1 is SEHNR and CDR2 is FQNEAQ (reference sequence). This CDR3 comprises 15 residues. Trimming took 1 base from V and 0 from J, leaving 6 bases between them. The CDR3 DNA reads TGTGCCAGCAGCTTAGGGAGAGCAACTAATGAAAAACTGTTTTTT. Its protein product is CASSLGRATNEKLFF. The variable domain in full, with the rest retrieved from reference TRBV7-9 and TRBJ1-4, is DTGVSQNPRHKITKRGQNVTFRCDPISEHNRLYWYRQTLGQGPEFLTYFQNEAQLEKSRLLSDRFSAERPKGSFSTLEIQRTEQGDSAMYLCASSLGRATNEKLFFGSGTQLSVL.

The chain links TRBV30 to TRBJ2-1; no definite D call. The V and J ends lost 1 base and 6 bases respectively, with 7 bases between them. The CDR3 totals 12 residues. CDR1 and CDR2 (germline): GTSNPN, SVGIG (reference sequence). CDR3 bases: TGTGCCTGGAGTGGGGCGATCAATGAGCAGTTCTTC. Amino acids: CAWSGAINEQFF.

This clone has a single count. The genes are TRBV7-2 and TRBJ2-5; no firm D call. This CDR3 is 14 amino acids long. Germline V CDR1 and CDR2: SGHTA, FQGNSA. The germline V and J ends were trimmed by 1 base and 2 bases, with 8 bases remaining between them. The CDR3 region is CASSLGPRQETQYF. CDR3 nucleotide sequence: TGTGCCAGCAGCTTAGGCCCACGGCAAGAGACCCAGTACTTC.

The chain carries TRBV5-6 and TRBJ2-6; a possible D gene is TRBD1 (6 bases). In germline, CDR1 is SGHDT, CDR2 YYEEEE. V lost 7 bases to trimming and J lost 4 bases, with 12 bases between them. This CDR3 has 14 amino acids. The CDR3 spells CASATGFGANVLTF. The DNA for the CDR3 is TGTGCCAGCGCAACAGGGTTCGGGGCCAACGTCCTGACTTTC.

This clone was counted once. The CDR3 nucleotides are TGTGCCAGCAGCGTAGCTGCTTTTGGCCCCCTAGCCGGGGCCCAGTACTTC. Amino acid sequence: CASSVAAFGPLAGAQYF. The chain combines TRBV9 with TRBJ2-5; the D gene is possibly TRBD2 (5 bases). This CDR3 is 17 amino acids long. Per the germline V gene, CDR1 is SGDLS and CDR2 is YYNGEE. V lost 0 bases, J lost 9 bases, and 24 bases lay in between. Full variable domain (outside the CDR3, taken from reference TRBV9 and TRBJ2-5): DSGVTQTPKHLITATGQRVTLRCSPRSGDLSVYWYQQSLDQGLQFLIQYYNGEERAKGNILERFSAQQFPDLHSELNLSSLELGDSALYFCASSVAAFGPLAGAQYFGPGTRLLVL.

V is TRBV27 and J is TRBJ1-6; no clear D. With 2 bases removed from V and 7 bases from J, the gap between germline ends came to 15 bases. The CDR3 has 16 amino acids. In germline, CDR1 is MNHEY, CDR2 SMNVEV (reference sequence). CDR3 nucleotide sequence: TGTGCCAGCAGTTTAAGTTTGTCGGCGGCCAATTCACCCCTCCACTTT. Protein product: CASSLSLSAANSPLHF.

The V gene is TRBV9, the J gene TRBJ1-3; 8 bases map to TRBD1. V shed 4 bases, J shed 2 bases, and the junction held 5 bases outside the gene matches. Germline assignment: CDR1 SGDLS and CDR2 YYNGEE. The CDR3 has 15 residues. The CDR3 spells CASSPSTGAGNTIYF. CDR3 nucleotides: TGTGCCAGCAGCCCTTCGACAGGGGCTGGAAACACCATATATTTT.

This clone showed up just a few times. J is TRBJ1-1 and V is TRBV14; perhaps TRBD1 as D (6 bases). The V end was cut by 5 bases, the J end by 4 bases, with 11 bases between. In germline, CDR1 is SGHDN, CDR2 FVKESK. The length of the CDR3 is 13 residues. In nucleotides, the CDR3 is TGTGCCAGCAGCGCCCAGGGGCCCACTGAAGCTTTCTTT. This sequence encodes CASSAQGPTEAFF.

About this clone itself: This specimen includes other DNA sequences encoding the same CDR3. This chain connects TRBV12-3 or TRBV12-4 to TRBJ1-2; unclear D gene. Between the trimmed V and J ends, which lost 1 base and 5 bases, there was a span of 8 bases. This CDR3 is 13 amino acids long. Here the CDR3 reads CASSLGAGYGYTF. CDR3 coding DNA: TGTGCCAGCAGTTTAGGGGCGGGATATGGCTACACCTTC.

The V gene is TRBV28, the J gene TRBJ1-1; D not certain. There are 12 residues in the CDR3. V lost 10 bases and J lost 3, with 12 bases in between. Germline CDR1 and CDR2: MDHEN and SYDVKM. CDR3 protein: CATLGRDTEAFF. In nucleotides, the CDR3 is TGTGCCACCCTAGGGCGGGACACTGAAGCTTTCTTT. The full variable domain, its missing parts supplied by reference TRBV28 and TRBJ1-1, is DVKVTQSSRYLVKRTGEKVFLECVQDMDHENMFWYRQDPGLGLRLIYFSYDVKMKEKGDIPEGYSVSREKKERFSLILESASTNQTSMYLCATLGRDTEAFFGQGTRLTVV.

The V and J genes are TRBV28 and TRBJ1-4, with D maybe TRBD1 (6 bases). Trimming pared 6 bases from V and 7 bases from J, leaving 12 bases between. Germline CDR1 is MDHEN and CDR2 is SYDVKM. The CDR3 is 13 amino acids. CDR3 sequence: CASRRRGSEKLFF. CDR3 nucleotides: TGTGCCAGCAGAAGAAGGGGGAGTGAAAAACTGTTTTTT.

The chain links TRBV30 to TRBJ2-1, with D tentatively TRBD1 (6 bases). The V gene's germline CDR1 is GTSNPN and CDR2 SVGIG (reference sequence). CDR3 size: 17 residues. V was trimmed by 0 bases and J by 4 bases, leaving 19 bases between them. CDR3 loop: CAWSVPLGQMKYNEQFF. DNA of the CDR3: TGTGCCTGGAGTGTACCTCTCGGACAGATGAAATACAATGAGCAGTTCTTC.

The rearrangement joins TRBV5-1 to TRBJ2-1; 7 bases line up with TRBD2. The CDR3 consists of 20 residues. Looked up from germline, CDR1 is SGHRS and CDR2 is YFSETQ. V dropped 3 bases and J dropped 4; count of bases not matched to a gene: 22. The CDR3: CASSSYSLGGIQGVYNEQFF. The CDR3, as DNA: TGCGCCAGCAGCTCATACTCCCTCGGGGGGATTCAAGGGGTATACAATGAGCAGTTCTTC. The variable domain in full, with the rest retrieved from reference TRBV5-1 and TRBJ2-1, is KAGVTQTPRYLIKTRGQQVTLSCSPISGHRSVSWYQQTPGQGLQFLFEYFSETQRNKGNFPGRFSGRQFSNSRSEMNVSTLELGDSALYLCASSSYSLGGIQGVYNEQFFGPGTRLTVL.

The gene calls are TRBV3-1 (or the pseudogene TRBV3-2) and TRBJ2-2, with D uncertain. V was cut by 1 base and J by 1 base, with 10 bases left in between. Germline V gene lookup returns CDR1 LGHDT and CDR2 YNNKEL (reference sequence). The CDR3 covers 16 residues. CDR3 nucleotide sequence: TGTGCCAGCAGCCAAGGGCCCACCAGGAACACCGGGGAGCTGTTTTTT. Its translation is CASSQGPTRNTGELFF.

The J gene is TRBJ2-7, the V gene TRBV5-1; 9 nucleotides align to TRBD1. V trimming: 0 bases; J trimming: 1 base; junction bases outside the gene matches: 5. CDR1 is SGHRS, CDR2 YFSETQ, per germline. This CDR3 is 16 amino acids long. For the CDR3, the DNA is TGCGCCAGCAGCTTGGGGCCGGACAGGGGTTCCTACGAGCAGTACTTC. Its protein product is CASSLGPDRGSYEQYF.

The rearrangement links TRBV19 to TRBJ2-4; no reliable D call. The CDR3 extends over 19 amino acids. The germline V gene has CDR1 LNHDA and CDR2 SQIVND (reference sequence). Between the trimmed V and J ends, which lost 3 bases and 0 bases, there was a span of 21 bases. This CDR3 reads CASSMYGRPELGAKNIQYF. Written as DNA, the CDR3 is TGTGCCAGTAGTATGTACGGCAGGCCCGAATTGGGAGCCAAAAACATTCAGTACTTC. Full variable domain (remainder filled in from reference TRBV19 and TRBJ2-4): DGGITQSPKYLFRKEGQNVTLSCEQNLNHDAMYWYRQDPGQGLRLIYYSQIVNDFQKGDIAEGYSVSREKKESFPLTVTSAQKNPTAFYLCASSMYGRPELGAKNIQYFGAGTRLSVL.

This chain links TRBV20-1 with TRBJ2-2, with a tentative D call TRBD2 (5 bases). Germline V gene data show CDR1 as DFQATT and CDR2 as SNEGSKA (reference sequence). Trimming shortened V by 3 bases and J by 2 bases, and 10 bases separated the two germline ends. This CDR3 comprises 14 residues. As DNA, the CDR3 is TGCAGTGCTAGTTTGCGGGTTAACACCGGGGAGCTGTTTTTT. Protein: CSASLRVNTGELFF.

The sample holds a few counts of this clone. This chain uses TRBV7-9 with TRBJ2-7, with 9 bases lining up with TRBD1. CDR3 length equals 14 residues. In germline, CDR1 is SEHNR, CDR2 FQNEAQ (reference sequence). The junction had 7 bases not matched to a gene; V was cut back by 6 bases and J by 4 bases. CDR3 DNA sequence: TGTGCCAGCAGTATACAGGGGGCAAGTTACGAGCAGTACTTC. It yields the protein CASSIQGASYEQYF.

In its sample, this clone was seen a few times. The chain uses TRBV12-1 and TRBJ2-2; TRBD2 is the table's D call, not checked against the DNA. TRBV12-1 is a pseudogene locus. CDR3 length: 17 residues. CDR3 loop: CASSFTSGRPNTGELFF. CDR3 bases: TGTGCCAGCAGCTTTACTAGCGGGAGGCCTAACACCGGGGAGCTGTTTTTT.

V is TRBV30 and J is TRBJ2-7; 11 nucleotides align to TRBD2. V gave up 0 bases and J gave up 1 base; unmatched junction bases: 2. CDR3 length equals 15 residues. Germline V lookup: CDR1 GTSNPN, CDR2 SVGIG (reference sequence). The CDR3 loop reads CAWSVASGRSYEQYF. CDR3 nucleotides: TGTGCCTGGAGTGTGGCTAGCGGGAGGTCCTACGAGCAGTACTTC. The full variable domain, completed using reference TRBV30 and TRBJ2-7, is SQTIHQWPATLVQPVGSPLSLECTVEGTSNPNLYWYRQAAGRGLQLLFYSVGIGQISSEVPQNLSASRPQDRQFILSSKKLLLSDSGFYLCAWSVASGRSYEQYFGPGTRLTVT.

V gene TRBV30 combines with J gene TRBJ1-3; possible D gene TRBD1, 5 bases. Trimming removed 3 bases from V and 0 bases from J, with 12 bases in between. The CDR3 is 15 residues long. From germline, CDR1 is GTSNPN and CDR2 SVGIG (reference sequence). CDR3 in DNA: TGTGCCTGGAGGGGGCAGGGCATCTCTGGAAACACCATATATTTT. Residues: CAWRGQGISGNTIYF.

This clone has just a few counts. The rearrangement joins TRBV29-1 to TRBJ1-2; a possible D gene is TRBD1 (6 bases). The CDR3 covers 12 residues. Germline lookup yields CDR1 SQVTM and CDR2 ANQGSEA. V lost 6 bases and J lost 6, with 14 bases in between. Here the CDR3 DNA reads TGCAGCGTCCGGCGGGGGCTGGATGGCTACACCTTC. This gives the protein CSVRRGLDGYTF.